These 30 T cell receptor beta chains originate from one sample sequenced in a study of healthy donors' naive CD4 and CD8 T cells. A linear amplification protocol produced the TCR libraries from 500 ng of total RNA. From the reads, TCRdb called clonotypes with MiXCR, one entry per CDR3 protein. Of about 180,000 distinct CDR3 sequences in the sample, 74% are singletons; the top ten hold around 2%. Specimen: naive CD4+ and CD8+ T cells sorted from blood, pooled from several donors. The receptors here all came from a pool of human donors in good health; the sample pools cells from several healthy donors.

J is TRBJ1-2 and V is TRBV27, with D unresolved. Germline assignment: CDR1 MNHEY and CDR2 SMNVEV (reference sequence). The CDR3 has 13 amino acids. Trimming stripped 3 bases from V and 8 bases from J, with 13 bases between. CDR3 residues: CASSFSGIDGYTF. The CDR3 nucleotides read TGTGCCAGCAGTTTTTCCGGGATCGACGGCTACACCTTC.

The rearrangement joins TRBV29-1 to TRBJ2-7; no firm D call. CDR3 length equals 14 residues. CDR1 is SQVTM, CDR2 ANQGSEA, per germline. The ends were cut back, 5 bases at V and 1 base at J, with 15 bases in the middle. The CDR3, as DNA: TGCAGCGTTTCTCACGGTGCCAAATCCTACGAGCAGTACTTC. It translates to CSVSHGAKSYEQYF.

This chain joins TRBV20-1 and TRBJ1-2; no clear D. Trimming took off 0 bases at V and 3 bases at J, with 14 bases between the two ends. This CDR3 spans 15 amino acids. Per germline, CDR1 DFQATT and CDR2 SNEGSKA (reference sequence). CDR3 nucleotides: TGCAGTGCTAGAGAGTGGGCTACCTCCGACTATGGCTACACCTTC. This gives the protein CSAREWATSDYGYTF.

V gene TRBV6-1 combines with J gene TRBJ2-1, with 10 bases fitting TRBD2. V trimming: 2 bases; J trimming: 7 bases; junction bases outside the gene matches: 8. CDR1 is MNHNS, CDR2 SASEGT, per germline. The CDR3 runs 16 residues. Here the CDR3 DNA reads TGTGCCAGCAGTGAAAACCTAGCGGGAGTATGGAATGAGCAGTTCTTC. Its translation is CASSENLAGVWNEQFF.

V usage is TRBV19 and J usage is TRBJ1-1, with D maybe TRBD1 (6 bases). CDR3 length equals 13 residues. From germline, CDR1 is LNHDA and CDR2 SQIVND (reference sequence). Trimming pared 5 bases from V and 1 base from J, leaving 8 bases between. The CDR3 sequence is CASSQGTNTEAFF. CDR3 DNA: TGTGCCAGTAGTCAGGGGACGAACACTGAAGCTTTCTTT.

The J gene is TRBJ2-1, the V gene TRBV29-1, with a weak D call TRBD1 (5 bases). Germline V lookup: CDR1 SQVTM, CDR2 ANQGSEA. V was cut by 1 base and J by 2 bases, with 9 bases left in between. The CDR3 extends over 14 amino acids. This CDR3 is CSVEGRATYNEQFF. CDR3 bases: TGCAGCGTTGAAGGCAGGGCTACCTACAATGAGCAGTTCTTC.

The chain is built from TRBV15 and TRBJ1-1; TRBD1 agrees at 9 bases. J gave up 3 bases and V 2 bases, and 4 bases lay outside the gene matches. CDR1 LNHNV and CDR2 YYDKDF come from the germline V gene (reference sequence). This CDR3 spans 15 amino acids. The CDR3 DNA sequence: TGTGCCACCAGCAGATCCGACAGGGGGGACACTGAAGCTTTCTTT. Translating gives CATSRSDRGDTEAFF. Complete variable domain (other parts from reference TRBV15 and TRBJ1-1): DAMVIQNPRYQVTQFGKPVTLSCSQTLNHNVMYWYQQKSSQAPKLLFHYYDKDFNNEADTPDNFQSRRPNTSFCFLDIRSPGLGDTAMYLCATSRSDRGDTEAFFGQGTRLTVV.

The V gene is TRBV12-3 or TRBV12-4, the J gene TRBJ2-7; 11 nucleotides match TRBD2. The V gene end was trimmed by 6 bases and the J gene end by 4 bases; junction bases not matched to a gene: 5. This CDR3 spans 14 amino acids. The CDR3: CASRPSGRLYEQYF. Written as DNA, the CDR3 is TGTGCCAGCAGGCCTAGCGGGAGGTTGTACGAGCAGTACTTC.

Only a few counts were recorded for this clonotype. This rearrangement joins TRBV29-1 to TRBJ1-1; a possible D gene is TRBD1 (6 bases). CDR1 SQVTM and CDR2 ANQGSEA come from the germline V gene. The CDR3 has 14 amino acids. V dropped 7 bases and J dropped 5 bases, with 20 bases sitting between them. CDR3 nucleotides: TGCAGCGCCCTAGGTGGGCAGGGGAGGACTGAAGCTTTCTTT. This encodes CSALGGQGRTEAFF. The entire variable domain, with the rest obtained from reference TRBV29-1 and TRBJ1-1, is as follows: SAVISQKPSRDICQRGTSLTIQCQVDSQVTMMFWYRQQPGQSLTLIATANQGSEATYESGFVIDKFPISRPNLTFSTLTVSNMSPEDSSIYLCSALGGQGRTEAFFGQGTRLTVV.

The V and J genes are TRBV29-1 and TRBJ2-3; 15 bases are a match to TRBD2. The germline CDR1 and CDR2 sequences are SQVTM and ANQGSEA. J gave up 6 bases and V 6 bases, and 7 bases lay outside the gene matches. CDR3 length: 15 residues. CDR3 residues: CSVGLAGGPWDTQYF. For the CDR3, the DNA is TGCAGCGTCGGACTAGCGGGAGGGCCTTGGGATACGCAGTATTTT.

The chain recombines TRBV6-5 with TRBJ2-3; no reliable D call. V lost 0 bases to trimming and J lost 6 bases, with 7 bases between them. Per the germline V gene, CDR1 is MNHEY and CDR2 is SVGAGI. The CDR3 spans 13 residues. The CDR3 protein is CASSYSVLDTQYF. CDR3 DNA sequence: TGTGCCAGCAGTTACTCGGTCCTGGATACGCAGTATTTT.

The genes are TRBV20-1 and TRBJ2-1; D ambiguous. Germline V gene lookup returns CDR1 DFQATT and CDR2 SNEGSKA (reference sequence). Trimming took off 0 bases at V and 5 bases at J, with 8 bases between the two ends. There are 13 residues in the CDR3. This CDR3 reads CSAREGGHNEQFF. Written as DNA, the CDR3 is TGCAGTGCTAGAGAGGGCGGACACAATGAGCAGTTCTTC.

This clonotype was counted between two and nine times. The rearrangement links TRBV6-6 to TRBJ2-3, with no clear D. V was clipped by 5 bases and J by 5 bases, with 5 bases between them. Germline V CDR1 and CDR2: MNHNY, SVGAGI (reference sequence). The CDR3 runs 11 residues. CDR3 sequence reads: CASSPGDTQYF. The CDR3 DNA sequence: TGTGCCAGCAGTCCTGGAGATACGCAGTATTTT.

The rearrangement links TRBV11-1 to TRBJ2-5; 8 bases match TRBD1. CDR1 and CDR2 from the germline V gene are SGHAT and FQDESV (reference sequence). CDR3 size: 18 residues. The J segment lost 6 bases and the V segment lost 1 base, leaving 16 bases of the junction unmatched. This CDR3 is CASSLDRQGQGFFQTQYF. The CDR3 DNA sequence: TGTGCCAGCAGCTTAGATCGCCAAGGACAGGGCTTTTTCCAGACCCAGTACTTC.

The genes are TRBV5-5 and TRBJ1-5; possibly TRBD1 for D (5 bases). Germline V gene lookup returns CDR1 SGHKS and CDR2 YYEKEE (reference sequence). V was shortened by 1 base and J by 7 bases, with 15 bases between the two germline ends. The CDR3 has 15 residues. CDR3 sequence reads: CASSLKAGWNQPQHF. CDR3 in DNA: TGTGCCAGCAGCTTGAAAGCAGGGTGGAACCAGCCCCAGCATTTT.

The rearrangement joins TRBV29-1 to TRBJ2-3, with 7 positions matching TRBD1. With 7 bases clipped from V and 4 bases from J, the junction kept 14 bases outside the gene matches. Looked up from germline, CDR1 is SQVTM and CDR2 is ANQGSEA. The CDR3 loop spans 15 amino acids. Here the CDR3 reads CSALTGSAYADTQYF. The DNA of the CDR3 is TGCAGCGCCCTGACAGGGAGCGCATACGCAGATACGCAGTATTTT.

The V call is TRBV19, the J call TRBJ2-4; 7 positions agree with TRBD2. The length of the CDR3 is 14 residues. V shed 7 bases, J shed 9 bases, and the junction held 12 bases outside the gene matches. Germline lookup yields CDR1 LNHDA and CDR2 SQIVND (reference sequence). CDR3 loop: CASKERDHPSIQYF. For the CDR3, the DNA is TGTGCCAGTAAAGAGCGGGACCATCCGAGCATTCAGTACTTC.

This clonotype was seen once. Here the CDR3 DNA reads TGCAGCGCCAGCCCTCCAGCGCATCAAGAGACCCAGTACTTC. Protein: CSASPPAHQETQYF. The chain is built from TRBV29-1 and TRBJ2-5; D ambiguous. With 7 bases removed from V and 2 bases from J, the gap between germline ends came to 17 bases. Germline-derived CDR1 and CDR2 are SQVTM and ANQGSEA. The CDR3 spans 14 residues.

This chain uses TRBV29-1 with TRBJ2-1, with a weak D call TRBD2 (5 bases). The V gene lost 7 bases and the J gene lost 4 bases, with 14 bases spanning the gap. The germline gives CDR1 SQVTM, CDR2 ANQGSEA. This CDR3 has 13 amino acids. The CDR3 region is CSARTVEYNEQFF. The CDR3, as DNA: TGCAGCGCCAGGACTGTAGAGTACAATGAGCAGTTCTTC.

This chain joins TRBV27 and TRBJ2-7; a possible D gene is TRBD2 (6 bases). Germline CDR1 MNHEY, CDR2 SMNVEV (reference sequence). CDR3 length equals 14 residues. Trimming cost V 7 bases and J 4 bases, with 17 bases left between them. For the CDR3, the DNA is TGTGCCAGCACAAAAGGCGTGGGGGGTTACGAGCAGTACTTC. This translates into CASTKGVGGYEQYF.

This clonotype appeared once. The V gene is TRBV27, the J gene TRBJ2-1, with TRBD1 matching over 11 bases. The trim removed 6 bases at V and 6 bases at J, leaving 4 bases unmatched. CDR1 and CDR2 from the germline V gene are MNHEY and SMNVEV (reference sequence). This CDR3 is 14 amino acids long. This chain's CDR3 is CASSWDRGANEQFF. As DNA, the CDR3 is TGTGCCAGCAGCTGGGACAGGGGGGCCAATGAGCAGTTCTTC.

The chain couples TRBV5-1 to TRBJ2-3; the match to TRBD2 covers 12 bases. The CDR3 length is 18 residues. The germline V gene encodes CDR1 SGHRS and CDR2 YFSETQ. After removal of 0 bases from V and 1 base from J, the junction contained 6 bases not matched to a gene. The CDR3 loop is CASSLVLAGGPGTDTQYF. CDR3 nucleotides: TGCGCCAGCAGCTTGGTTCTAGCGGGAGGGCCCGGCACAGATACGCAGTATTTT.

V gene TRBV6-5 combines with J gene TRBJ2-6, with 7 bases lining up with TRBD1. The CDR3 contains 20 residues. Germline-derived CDR1 and CDR2 are MNHEY and SVGAGI. V lost 7 bases to trimming and J lost 0 bases; unmatched junction nucleotides: 18. The CDR3 nucleotides read TGTGCCAGCAAGTACGGCCCCGACCGGGACAGTAACTCTGGGGCCAACGTCCTGACTTTC. Its protein is CASKYGPDRDSNSGANVLTF.

V and J are TRBV5-4 and TRBJ2-1, with D possibly being TRBD2 (6 bases). The CDR3 covers 15 residues. V lost 7 bases to trimming and J lost 9 bases, with 23 bases between them. Germline assignment: CDR1 SGHNT and CDR2 YYREEE (reference sequence). CDR3 loop: CASLDRGSPEGEQFF. CDR3 DNA: TGTGCCAGCTTAGACCGGGGCTCTCCGGAGGGTGAGCAGTTCTTC.

The table lists this clonotype with a count of one. One end of the junction is discordant with germline, which a read error may explain. V is TRBV12-3 or TRBV12-4 and J is TRBJ1-2; 9 bases are shared with TRBD1. There are 14 residues in the CDR3. The CDR3 region is CASSPGQGYYGYIF. The CDR3 nucleotides are TGTGCCAGCAGCCCGGGACAGGGCTACTATGGCTACATCTTC.

The chain combines TRBV29-1 with TRBJ2-5; D possibly corresponds to TRBD1 (5 bases). Germline V gives CDR1 SQVTM, CDR2 ANQGSEA. Trimming stripped 4 bases from V and 3 bases from J, with 12 bases between. The CDR3 runs to 13 residues. The DNA of the CDR3 is TGCAGCGTTGGACACCCAGGGAAAGAGACCCAGTACTTC. It encodes CSVGHPGKETQYF.

The CDR3 is CASSFQQGGVTEAFF. In DNA, the CDR3 is TGTGCCAGCAGCTTCCAACAGGGAGGAGTAACTGAAGCTTTCTTT. This chain joins TRBV11-2 and TRBJ1-1; weak D call: TRBD1 (6 bases). The CDR3 sequence is 15 residues long. V was pared by 3 bases and J by 5 bases, with 16 bases between. Germline loops: CDR1 SGHAT, CDR2 FQNNGV.

The chain combines TRBV19 with TRBJ2-1, with a weak D call TRBD2 (5 bases). Deletions cut 9 bases from V and 15 bases from J, with 18 bases between. This CDR3 has 11 residues. Germline V lookup: CDR1 LNHDA, CDR2 SQIVND (reference sequence). This CDR3 is CASSLGEGAFF. The CDR3 DNA reads as TGTGCCAGCAGTTTGGGAGAAGGTGCGTTCTTC.

The chain joins TRBV19 to TRBJ2-7, with a weak D call TRBD2 (5 bases). This CDR3 is built from 17 residues. CDR1 LNHDA and CDR2 SQIVND come from the germline V gene (reference sequence). V was clipped by 5 bases and J by 0 bases, with 20 bases between them. For the CDR3, the DNA is TGTGCCAGTAGTCCCCGGGAACGGACTCGACACTCCTACGAGCAGTACTTC. It translates to CASSPRERTRHSYEQYF. Complete variable domain (other parts from reference TRBV19 and TRBJ2-7): DGGITQSPKYLFRKEGQNVTLSCEQNLNHDAMYWYRQDPGQGLRLIYYSQIVNDFQKGDIAEGYSVSREKKESFPLTVTSAQKNPTAFYLCASSPRERTRHSYEQYFGPGTRLTVT.

The V call is TRBV18, the J call TRBJ1-1; the D gene is possibly TRBD1 (5 bases). There are 13 residues in the CDR3. Germline V gives CDR1 KGHSH, CDR2 LQKENI. Trimming removed 3 bases from V and 0 bases from J, with 5 bases in between. The CDR3 loop is CASSPRVNTEAFF. The DNA for the CDR3 is TGTGCCAGCTCACCCAGGGTGAACACTGAAGCTTTCTTT.